A single sample is the source of the 22 T cell receptor beta chains below, sequenced in a study of cytomegalovirus exposure and HLA in healthy donors. Amplification used 60 Vbeta primers and 13 Jbeta primers. Sequenced by immunoSEQ multiplex PCR; TCRdb stores in-frame clones only, minus some. The sample has about 230,000 clones, around 84% seen once. Sequenced input: PBMCs. These receptors were collected from a girl aged 2-10 years in good health and CMV-seronegative.

As regards this clone: The sample holds other DNA sequences that translate to the same CDR3. The CDR3 sequence: CASSYQGQGQNEKLFF. CDR3 coding DNA: TGTGCCAGCAGTTATCAAGGACAGGGACAAAATGAAAAACTGTTTTTT. This rearrangement joins TRBV6-9 to TRBJ1-4, with 8 nucleotides matching TRBD1. V was pared by 2 bases and J by 5 bases, with 7 bases of the junction left unmatched. Germline loops: CDR1 MNHGY, CDR2 SVAAGI. CDR3 length equals 16 residues.

The chain has TRBV7-5 and TRBJ2-7; the DNA was not used to check the table's D call, TRBD1. TRBV7-5 represents a pseudogene. This CDR3 region has 13 residues. CDR3 DNA sequence: TGTGTCAGAGTGGACAGGGAGGATGACGAGCAGTACTTC. Its translation: CVRVDREDDEQYF.

The chain has TRBV2 and TRBJ2-1; 10 bases align to TRBD1. With 8 bases clipped from V and 9 bases from J, the junction kept 4 bases outside the gene matches. CDR1 and CDR2 from the germline V gene are SNHLY and FYNNEI. The CDR3 sequence is 12 residues long. CDR3 nucleotides: TGTGCCAGCCGGGACAGGGGTACTGAGCAGTTCTTC. This translates into CASRDRGTEQFF.

The chain joins TRBV6-6 to TRBJ2-7; 11 nucleotides align to TRBD2. Germline CDR1 reads MNHNY; CDR2 reads SVGAGI (reference sequence). V was pared by 0 bases and J by 2 bases, with 3 bases of the junction left unmatched. CDR3 size: 16 residues. CDR3 sequence reads: CASSYSILAGAYEQYF. The CDR3, as DNA: TGTGCCAGCAGTTACTCGATACTAGCGGGGGCCTACGAGCAGTACTTC.

The chain joins TRBV7-9 to TRBJ2-5; TRBD2 aligns across 9 bases. CDR3 length: 16 residues. Germline V gene data show CDR1 as SEHNR and CDR2 as FQNEAQ (reference sequence). V shed 5 bases, J shed 1 base, and the junction held 8 bases outside the gene matches. CDR3 amino acids: CASSPRTSAIQETQYF. As DNA, the CDR3 is TGTGCCAGCAGCCCGAGGACTAGCGCGATCCAAGAGACCCAGTACTTC.

This clone showed up just a few times. The V and J genes are TRBV18 and TRBJ1-5; TRBD1 matches at 7 bases. Germline V lookup: CDR1 KGHSH, CDR2 LQKENI. V trimming: 1 base; J trimming: 4 bases; junction bases outside the gene matches: 1. CDR3 length: 14 amino acids. The CDR3: CASSPLQGNQPQHF. The CDR3 region has the DNA TGTGCCAGCTCACCACTACAGGGGAATCAGCCCCAGCATTTT.

The rearrangement uses TRBV19 and TRBJ1-5, with 10 bases lining up with TRBD1. There are 20 residues in the CDR3. The V and J ends lost 4 bases and 0 bases, in that order; junction bases with no gene match: 15. Germline lookup yields CDR1 LNHDA and CDR2 SQIVND (reference sequence). The CDR3 protein is CASSSTTRDRGRFSNQPQHF. The DNA of the CDR3 is TGTGCCAGTAGTAGCACTACCCGGGACAGGGGACGGTTTAGCAATCAGCCCCAGCATTTT. The full variable domain, with the rest looked up from reference TRBV19 and TRBJ1-5, is DGGITQSPKYLFRKEGQNVTLSCEQNLNHDAMYWYRQDPGQGLRLIYYSQIVNDFQKGDIAEGYSVSREKKESFPLTVTSAQKNPTAFYLCASSSTTRDRGRFSNQPQHFGDGTRLSIL.

The chain has TRBV11-2 and TRBJ2-1; a possible D gene is TRBD1 (5 bases). Germline values: CDR1 SGHAT, CDR2 FQNNGV. CDR3 length: 15 amino acids. The V gene lost 7 bases and the J gene lost 7 bases, with 20 bases spanning the gap. The CDR3: CASKPGQGRTNEQFF. The CDR3 DNA follows: TGTGCCAGCAAGCCCGGGCAGGGTCGGACAAATGAGCAGTTCTTC. Filled out from reference TRBV11-2 and TRBJ2-1, the complete variable domain reads EAGVAQSPRYKIIEKRQSVAFWCNPISGHATLYWYQQILGQGPKLLIQFQNNGVVDDSQLPKDRFSAERLKGVDSTLKIQPAKLEDSAVYLCASKPGQGRTNEQFFGPGTRLTVL.

The genes are TRBV6-1 and TRBJ2-3; D not certain. The V and J ends lost 5 bases and 7 bases respectively, with 13 bases between them. Germline CDR1 MNHNS, CDR2 SASEGT. The CDR3 runs 13 residues. The CDR3 sequence is CASSPPQANTQYF. In nucleotides, the CDR3 is TGTGCCAGCAGTCCCCCGCAGGCAAATACGCAGTATTTT.

The chain carries TRBV6-5 and TRBJ1-1; a possible D gene is TRBD1 (5 bases). Germline CDR1 is MNHEY and CDR2 is SVGAGI. The V end lost 9 bases, the J end lost 0 bases, and 11 bases lay between the germline ends. The CDR3 runs 13 residues. The CDR3 sequence is CASWRGMNTEAFF. The CDR3 nucleotides are TGTGCCAGTTGGCGGGGGATGAACACTGAAGCTTTCTTT.

The rearrangement uses TRBV7-9 and TRBJ1-5; possible D gene TRBD1, 6 bases. The CDR3 length is 14 residues. The germline gives CDR1 SEHNR, CDR2 FQNEAQ (reference sequence). Trimming removed 5 bases from V and 5 bases from J, with 13 bases in between. The CDR3 DNA is TGTGCCAGCAGCCCAGACAGGATCGATCAGCCCCAGCATTTT. Amino acids: CASSPDRIDQPQHF.

The V call is TRBV19, the J call TRBJ1-1, with D possibly being TRBD1 (6 bases). CDR1 and CDR2 (germline): LNHDA, SQIVND (reference sequence). This CDR3 comprises 14 residues. Between the trimmed V and J ends, which lost 6 bases and 0 bases, there was a span of 11 bases. CDR3 residues: CASRYRVMNTEAFF. The CDR3 DNA follows: TGTGCCAGTAGGTACAGGGTTATGAACACTGAAGCTTTCTTT.

The chain is built from TRBV2 and TRBJ2-1; D may be TRBD2 (6 bases). Germline V gene data show CDR1 as SNHLY and CDR2 as FYNNEI. The CDR3 is 15 amino acids. V was cut by 6 bases and J by 0 bases, with 12 bases left in between. The CDR3 loop is CASSETRASYNEQFF. The CDR3, as DNA: TGTGCCAGCAGCGAGACTAGAGCCTCCTACAATGAGCAGTTCTTC. Using reference TRBV2 and TRBJ2-1 for the parts outside the CDR3, the full variable domain is EPEVTQTPSHQVTQMGQEVILRCVPISNHLYFYWYRQILGQKVEFLVSFYNNEISEKSEIFDDQFSVERPDGSNFTLKIRSTKLEDSAMYFCASSETRASYNEQFFGPGTRLTVL.

This clone was detected once. This chain links TRBV7-9 with TRBJ1-1, with D uncertain. Trimming pared 3 bases from V and 8 bases from J, leaving 16 bases between. The CDR3 contains 14 residues. Germline lookup yields CDR1 SEHNR and CDR2 FQNEAQ (reference sequence). The DNA of the CDR3 is TGTGCCAGCAGCTTTCCCCTGACACCAGAGGAAGCTTTCTTT. It encodes CASSFPLTPEEAFF.

The chain recombines TRBV6-5 with TRBJ1-1; unclear D gene. Germline V gene sequence: CDR1 MNHEY, CDR2 SVGAGI. There are 9 residues in the CDR3. Trimming cost V 6 bases and J 8 bases, with 4 bases left between them. The CDR3 loop is CASSREAFF. CDR3 DNA: TGTGCCAGCAGCAGAGAAGCTTTCTTT.

This chain uses TRBV7-9 with TRBJ2-7; TRBD2 matches at 9 bases. The CDR3 totals 15 residues. Trimming at V came to 2 bases and at J to 2 bases, leaving 4 bases not matched to a gene. CDR1 is SEHNR and CDR2 is FQNEAQ in the germline V gene (reference sequence). CDR3 DNA sequence: TGTGCCAGCAGCTTATCTAGCGGGACACCCTACGAGCAGTACTTC. Translation: CASSLSSGTPYEQYF.

J is TRBJ2-7 and V is TRBV6-5; tentatively, D is TRBD1 (6 bases). Between the trimmed V and J ends, which lost 7 bases and 3 bases, there was a span of 16 bases. CDR1 and CDR2 (germline): MNHEY, SVGAGI. The CDR3 loop spans 14 amino acids. CDR3 loop: CASKGGLGHYEQYF. CDR3 sequence (DNA): TGTGCCAGCAAAGGGGGTCTAGGGCACTACGAGCAGTACTTC.

The V gene is TRBV11-3, the J gene TRBJ2-7; D not resolved. Trimming pared 0 bases from V and 2 bases from J, leaving 14 bases between. Germline V gene sequence: CDR1 SGHNT, CDR2 YENEEA. The length of the CDR3 is 16 residues. The CDR3 loop reads CASSLDLPYFPYEQYF. The CDR3 DNA follows: TGTGCCAGCAGCTTAGACCTTCCCTACTTCCCCTACGAGCAGTACTTC. Full variable domain (outside the CDR3, taken from reference TRBV11-3 and TRBJ2-7): EAGVVQSPRYKIIEKKQPVAFWCNPISGHNTLYWYLQNLGQGPELLIRYENEEAVDDSQLPKDRFSAERLKGVDSTLKIQPAELGDSAVYLCASSLDLPYFPYEQYFGPGTRLTVT.

The sample holds a few counts of this clone. J is TRBJ1-2 and V is TRBV5-1, with D possibly matching TRBD1 (5 bases). Per germline, CDR1 SGHRS and CDR2 YFSETQ. There are 11 residues in the CDR3. V gave up 7 bases and J gave up 2 bases, with 6 bases separating them. In DNA, the CDR3 is TGCGCCAGCGGGGGGAACTATGGCTACACCTTC. It is translated as CASGGNYGYTF.

This chain joins TRBV4-2 and TRBJ2-5, with a weak D call TRBD2 (5 bases). The end of the DNA aligns better with TRBJ2-7, so the J call may be wrong. Germline CDR1 is LGHNA and CDR2 is YNFKEQ. The CDR3 is 16 amino acids. The CDR3, as DNA: TGTGCCAGCAGCCAAGTAAGTGGGAGTAACTCCTACGAGCAGTACTTC. Translation gives CASSQVSGSNSYEQYF.

The gene calls are TRBV7-6 and TRBJ2-1; 12 bases are shared with TRBD2. The V and J ends lost 5 bases and 10 bases, in that order; junction bases with no gene match: 9. CDR3 length: 15 residues. The germline CDR1 and CDR2 sequences are SGHVS and FNYEAQ. CDR3 loop: CASSASGGVFEEQFF. DNA for the CDR3: TGTGCCAGCAGCGCTAGCGGGGGGGTTTTCGAGGAGCAGTTCTTC.

This clone was observed a handful of times. This chain's CDR3 is CSARRLSEQYF. The CDR3 DNA sequence: TGCAGTGCTAGACGACTCTCCGAGCAGTACTTC. The rearrangement joins TRBV20-1 to TRBJ2-7, with D uncertain. Trimming took 2 bases from V and 6 from J, leaving 8 bases between them. Germline V gives CDR1 DFQATT, CDR2 SNEGSKA (reference sequence). CDR3 length equals 11 residues.